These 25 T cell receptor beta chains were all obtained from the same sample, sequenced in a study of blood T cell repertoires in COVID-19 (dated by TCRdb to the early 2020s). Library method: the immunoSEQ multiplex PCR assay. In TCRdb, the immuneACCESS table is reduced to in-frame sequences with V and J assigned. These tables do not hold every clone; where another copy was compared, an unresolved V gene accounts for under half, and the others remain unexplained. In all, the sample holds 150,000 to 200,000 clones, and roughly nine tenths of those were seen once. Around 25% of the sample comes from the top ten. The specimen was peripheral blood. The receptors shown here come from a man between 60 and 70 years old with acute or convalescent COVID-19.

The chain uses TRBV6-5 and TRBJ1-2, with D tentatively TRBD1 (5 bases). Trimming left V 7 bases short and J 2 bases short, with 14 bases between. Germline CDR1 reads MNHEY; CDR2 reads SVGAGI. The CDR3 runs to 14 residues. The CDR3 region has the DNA TGTGCCAGCACCCGGGGGGGGGAGAACTATGGCTACACCTTC. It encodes CASTRGGENYGYTF.

CDR3 sequence reads: CATSRVTSGGLATQYF. The CDR3 DNA reads as TGTGCCACCAGCAGAGTTACTAGCGGGGGGCTGGCGACCCAGTACTTC. The chain links TRBV15 to TRBJ2-5, with 12 bases fitting TRBD2. CDR3 length equals 16 residues. Trimming at V came to 1 base and at J to 7 bases, leaving 7 bases not matched to a gene. The germline gives CDR1 LNHNV, CDR2 YYDKDF (reference sequence).

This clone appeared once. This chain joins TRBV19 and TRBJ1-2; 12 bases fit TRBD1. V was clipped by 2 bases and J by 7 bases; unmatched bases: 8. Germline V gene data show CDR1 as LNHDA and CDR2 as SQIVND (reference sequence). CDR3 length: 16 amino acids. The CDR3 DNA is TGTGCCAGTAGTATAACCGGGACAGGGGGCGCAGGTGGCTACACCTTC. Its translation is CASSITGTGGAGGYTF.

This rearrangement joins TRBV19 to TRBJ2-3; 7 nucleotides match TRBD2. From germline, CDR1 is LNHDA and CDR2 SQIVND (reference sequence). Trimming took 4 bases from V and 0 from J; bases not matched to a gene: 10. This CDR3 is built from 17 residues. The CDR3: CASSRRRSGASTDTQYF. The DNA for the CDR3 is TGTGCCAGTAGTAGAAGAAGGAGCGGGGCGAGCACAGATACGCAGTATTTT.

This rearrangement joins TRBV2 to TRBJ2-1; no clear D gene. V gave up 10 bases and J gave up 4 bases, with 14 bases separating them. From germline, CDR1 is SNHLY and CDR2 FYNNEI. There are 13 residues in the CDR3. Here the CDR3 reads CATKTRRYNEQFF. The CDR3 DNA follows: TGTGCCACCAAGACTCGGCGGTACAATGAGCAGTTCTTC.

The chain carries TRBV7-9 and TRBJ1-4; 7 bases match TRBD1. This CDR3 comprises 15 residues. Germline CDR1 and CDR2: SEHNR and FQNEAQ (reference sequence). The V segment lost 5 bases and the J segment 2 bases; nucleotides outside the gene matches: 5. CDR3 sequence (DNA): TGTGCCAGCAGCCTACAGGGGAGTACTAATGAAAAACTGTTTTTT. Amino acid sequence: CASSLQGSTNEKLFF.

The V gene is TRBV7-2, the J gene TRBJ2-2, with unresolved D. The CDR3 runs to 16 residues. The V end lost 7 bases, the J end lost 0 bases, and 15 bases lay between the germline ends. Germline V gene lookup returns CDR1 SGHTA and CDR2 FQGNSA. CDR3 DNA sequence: TGTGCCAGCACTCTCCGCCGCGCCACGAACACCGGGGAGCTGTTTTTT. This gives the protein CASTLRRATNTGELFF. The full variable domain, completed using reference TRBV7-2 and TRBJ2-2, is GAGVSQSPSNKVTEKGKDVELRCDPISGHTALYWYRQSLGQGLEFLIYFQGNSAPDKSGLPSDRFSAERTGGSVSTLTIQRTQQEDSAVYLCASTLRRATNTGELFFGEGSRLTVL.

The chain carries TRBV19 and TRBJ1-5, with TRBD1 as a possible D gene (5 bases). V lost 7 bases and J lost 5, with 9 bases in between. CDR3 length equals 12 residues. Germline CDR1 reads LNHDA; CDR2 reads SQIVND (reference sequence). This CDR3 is CASKGWDQPQHF. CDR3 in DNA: TGTGCCAGTAAGGGGTGGGATCAGCCCCAGCATTTT. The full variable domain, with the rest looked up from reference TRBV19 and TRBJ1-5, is DGGITQSPKYLFRKEGQNVTLSCEQNLNHDAMYWYRQDPGQGLRLIYYSQIVNDFQKGDIAEGYSVSREKKESFPLTVTSAQKNPTAFYLCASKGWDQPQHFGDGTRLSIL.

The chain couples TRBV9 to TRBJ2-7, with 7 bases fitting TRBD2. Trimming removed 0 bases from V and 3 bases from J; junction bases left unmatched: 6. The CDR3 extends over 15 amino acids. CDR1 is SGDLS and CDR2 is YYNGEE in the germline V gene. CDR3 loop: CASSVGEGRNYEQYF. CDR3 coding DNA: TGTGCCAGCAGCGTAGGGGAGGGCCGGAACTACGAGCAGTACTTC.

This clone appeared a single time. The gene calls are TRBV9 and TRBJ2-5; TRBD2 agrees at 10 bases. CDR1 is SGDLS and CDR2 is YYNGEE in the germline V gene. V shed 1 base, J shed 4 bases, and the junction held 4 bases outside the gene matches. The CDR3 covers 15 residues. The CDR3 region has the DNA TGTGCCAGCAGCGTAACAAGCGGGGGGGGAGAGACCCAGTACTTC. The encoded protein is CASSVTSGGGETQYF. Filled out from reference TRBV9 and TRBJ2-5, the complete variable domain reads DSGVTQTPKHLITATGQRVTLRCSPRSGDLSVYWYQQSLDQGLQFLIQYYNGEERAKGNILERFSAQQFPDLHSELNLSSLELGDSALYFCASSVTSGGGETQYFGPGTRLLVL.

CDR3 protein: CASSEAPGSEKLFF. The CDR3, as DNA: TGTGCCAGCAGTGAAGCCCCGGGGTCTGAAAAACTGTTTTTT. J is TRBJ1-4 and V is TRBV6-1; D is undetermined. Germline assignment: CDR1 MNHNS and CDR2 SASEGT. The CDR3 is 14 residues long. V was pared by 0 bases and J by 7 bases, with 9 bases between.

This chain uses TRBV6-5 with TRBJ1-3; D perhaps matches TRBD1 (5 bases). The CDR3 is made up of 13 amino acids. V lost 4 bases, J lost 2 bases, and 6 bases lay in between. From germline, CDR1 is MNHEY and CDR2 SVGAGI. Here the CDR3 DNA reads TGTGCCAGCAGTTTACAGGCTGGAAACACCATATATTTT. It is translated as CASSLQAGNTIYF.

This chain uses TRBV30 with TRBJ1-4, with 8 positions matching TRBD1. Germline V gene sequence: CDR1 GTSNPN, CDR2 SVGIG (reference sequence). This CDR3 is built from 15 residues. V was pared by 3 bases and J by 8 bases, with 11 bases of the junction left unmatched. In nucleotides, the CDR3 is TGTGCCTGGAGGGGGCGGGTGACAGGGGACGAAAAACTGTTTTTT. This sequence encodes CAWRGRVTGDEKLFF.

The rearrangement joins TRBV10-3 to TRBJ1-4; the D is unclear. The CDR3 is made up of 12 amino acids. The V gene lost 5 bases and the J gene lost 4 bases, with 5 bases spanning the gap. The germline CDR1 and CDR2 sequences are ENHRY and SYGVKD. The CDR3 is CAISQNNEKLFF. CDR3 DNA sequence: TGTGCCATCAGTCAAAATAATGAAAAACTGTTTTTT.

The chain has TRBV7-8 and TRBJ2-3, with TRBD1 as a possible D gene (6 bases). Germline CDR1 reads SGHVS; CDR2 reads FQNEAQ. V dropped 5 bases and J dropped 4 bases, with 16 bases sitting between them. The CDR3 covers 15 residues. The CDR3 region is CASSARTGIADTQYF. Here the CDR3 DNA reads TGTGCCAGCAGCGCACGCACAGGGATTGCAGATACGCAGTATTTT.

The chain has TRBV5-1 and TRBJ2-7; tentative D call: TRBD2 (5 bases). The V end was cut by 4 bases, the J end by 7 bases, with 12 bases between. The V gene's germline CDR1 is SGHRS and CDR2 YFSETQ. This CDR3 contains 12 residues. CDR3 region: CASSAYRGEQYF. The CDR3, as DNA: TGCGCCAGCAGCGCGTACAGAGGGGAGCAGTACTTC.

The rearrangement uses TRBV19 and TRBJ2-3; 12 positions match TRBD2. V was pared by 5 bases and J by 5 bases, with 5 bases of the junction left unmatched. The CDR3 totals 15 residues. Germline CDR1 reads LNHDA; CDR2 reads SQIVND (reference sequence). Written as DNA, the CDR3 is TGTGCCAGTAGTGCGACTAGCGGGGGAGTAGATACGCAGTATTTT. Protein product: CASSATSGGVDTQYF.

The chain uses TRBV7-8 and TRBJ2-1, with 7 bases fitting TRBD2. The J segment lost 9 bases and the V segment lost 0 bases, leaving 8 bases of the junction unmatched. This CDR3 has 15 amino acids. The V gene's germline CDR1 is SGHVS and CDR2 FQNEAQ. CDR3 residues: CASSLAETSHGEQFF. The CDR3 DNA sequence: TGTGCCAGCAGCTTAGCGGAGACTAGCCACGGTGAGCAGTTCTTC.

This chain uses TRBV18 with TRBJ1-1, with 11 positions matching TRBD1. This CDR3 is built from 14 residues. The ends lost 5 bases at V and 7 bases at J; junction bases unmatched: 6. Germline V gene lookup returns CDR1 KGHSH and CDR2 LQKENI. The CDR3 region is CASSAGQGAGEAFF. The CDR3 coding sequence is TGTGCCAGCTCAGCCGGACAGGGGGCAGGTGAAGCTTTCTTT.

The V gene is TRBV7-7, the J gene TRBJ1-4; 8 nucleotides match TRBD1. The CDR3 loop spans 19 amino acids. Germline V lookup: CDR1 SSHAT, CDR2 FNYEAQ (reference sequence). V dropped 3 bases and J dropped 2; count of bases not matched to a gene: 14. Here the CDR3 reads CASSFGDRFNRRTNEKLFF. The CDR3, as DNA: TGTGCCAGCAGCTTCGGGGACAGGTTCAATAGGCGGACTAATGAAAAACTGTTTTTT. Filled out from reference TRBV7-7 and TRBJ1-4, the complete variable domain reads GAGVSQSPRYKVTKRGQDVTLRCDPISSHATLYWYQQALGQGPEFLTYFNYEAQPDKSGLPSDRFSAERPEGSISTLTIQRTEQRDSAMYRCASSFGDRFNRRTNEKLFFGSGTQLSVL.

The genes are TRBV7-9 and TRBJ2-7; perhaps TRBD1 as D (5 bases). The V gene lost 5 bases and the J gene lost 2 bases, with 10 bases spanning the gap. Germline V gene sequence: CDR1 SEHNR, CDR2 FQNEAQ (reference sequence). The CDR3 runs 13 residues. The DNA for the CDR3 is TGTGCCAGCAGCCTGGCGGACACCTACGAGCAGTACTTC. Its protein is CASSLADTYEQYF.

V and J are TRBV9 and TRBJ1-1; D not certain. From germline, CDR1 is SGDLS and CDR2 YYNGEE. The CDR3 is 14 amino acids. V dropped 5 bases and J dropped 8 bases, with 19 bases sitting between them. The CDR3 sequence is CASRPAVGVSEAFF. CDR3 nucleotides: TGTGCCAGCAGGCCAGCGGTTGGAGTTTCGGAAGCTTTCTTT.

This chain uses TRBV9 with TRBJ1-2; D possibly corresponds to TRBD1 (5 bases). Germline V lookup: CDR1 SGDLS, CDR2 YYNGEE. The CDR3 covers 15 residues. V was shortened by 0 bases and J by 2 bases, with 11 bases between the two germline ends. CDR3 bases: TGTGCCAGCAGCGTAGGATTGGGGCAGAACTATGGCTACACCTTC. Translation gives CASSVGLGQNYGYTF.

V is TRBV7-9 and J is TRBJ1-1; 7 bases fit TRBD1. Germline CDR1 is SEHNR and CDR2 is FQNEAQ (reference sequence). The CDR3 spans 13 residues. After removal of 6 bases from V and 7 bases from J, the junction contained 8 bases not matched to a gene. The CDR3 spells CASRLGTAGEAFF. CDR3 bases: TGTGCCAGCAGGCTCGGGACAGCCGGTGAAGCTTTCTTT.

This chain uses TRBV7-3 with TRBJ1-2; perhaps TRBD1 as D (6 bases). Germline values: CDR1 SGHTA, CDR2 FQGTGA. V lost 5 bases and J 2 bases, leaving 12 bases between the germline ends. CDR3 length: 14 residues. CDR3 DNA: TGTGCCAGCAGCCCTGACAGGACCAACTATGGCTACACCTTC. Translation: CASSPDRTNYGYTF.